This is a list of T cell receptor beta chains from one sample in a study of T cells in Graves' hyperthyroidism and ophthalmopathy. TCRdb re-called the multiplex PCR reads with MiXCR, one entry per CDR3 protein. Of about 510,000 distinct CDR3 sequences in the sample, about 15% were seen once. The sequencing input was blood. Source of these receptors: a woman in her 40s with Graves' hyperthyroidism. CDR3s leave out the opening cysteine and the closing phenylalanine or tryptophan.

>TRBV7-9|TRBJ2-7
ASSPGGHREQY
>TRBV5-6|TRBJ1-2
ASSLGVEGQQDYGYT
>TRBV7-8|TRBJ1-3
ASSFGSAGNTIY
>TRBV6-1|TRBJ2-7
ASRGTDRGEQY
>TRBV4-1|TRBJ2-5
ASSQAVSGRTVWTQY
>TRBV19|TRBJ2-2
ASSIQISNTGELF
>TRBV7-9|TRBJ2-7
ASSPQPGLAGGYEQY
>TRBV12-5|TRBJ1-2
ASGSLSYYGYT
>TRBV12-3/TRBV12-4|TRBJ1-4
ASSLALGRIGGKNEKLF
>TRBV27|TRBJ2-7
ASSLKGLSVGEQY
>TRBV10-3|TRBJ2-5
AISESVTKETQY
>TRBV18|TRBJ2-7
ASSPWRSGSSYEQY
>TRBV6-1|TRBJ2-1
ASRKEGSGSYNEQF
>TRBV3-1|TRBJ1-5
ASSQASGNQPQH
>TRBV4-1|TRBJ2-3
ASSQGTTDTQY
>TRBV20-1|TRBJ2-7
SARDSGQGSYEQY
>TRBV27|TRBJ1-2
ASSLLGDSLYGYT
>TRBV12-3/TRBV12-4|TRBJ2-1
ASNMGGGRDEQF
>TRBV4-1|TRBJ2-2
ASSHTSADTGELF
>TRBV25-1|TRBJ1-1
ASSDTVHTEAF
>TRBV12-3/TRBV12-4|TRBJ2-7
ASARELGEQY
>TRBV18|TRBJ2-7
ASSPSFDSSEQY
>TRBV7-8|TRBJ2-1
ASSLGGHIYNEQF
>TRBV11-3|TRBJ2-5
ASRPSSGKETQY
>TRBV7-9|TRBJ2-1
ASSLGEVHEQF
>TRBV2|TRBJ2-2
ARAGGAGELF
>TRBV5-1|TRBJ1-1
ASSFGSHLEAF
>TRBV12-3/TRBV12-4|TRBJ2-7
ASSSNRDGSYEQY
>TRBV14|TRBJ1-2
ASSQDRIVMAGYT
>TRBV27|TRBJ2-7
ASSLGRTYYEQY
>TRBV28|TRBJ2-1
ASSPPARLARDNEQF
>TRBV13|TRBJ1-2
ASKSRGSGYT
>TRBV6-1|TRBJ2-5
ASSTAQGALETQY
>TRBV7-2|TRBJ2-7
ASSFLAGGDYEQY
>TRBV20-1|TRBJ2-3
SAWTSGNTDTQY
>TRBV6-1|TRBJ1-5
ASSDPVRPQH
>TRBV12-3/TRBV12-4|TRBJ2-7
ASSLGQGAREQY
>TRBV27|TRBJ1-5
ASSSGTGHSNQPQH
>TRBV30|TRBJ1-6
AWSDGTGNNSPLH
>TRBV6-1|TRBJ1-3
ASTSIGGLSGNTIY
>TRBV11-2|TRBJ1-1
ASSLMVGDRGEAF
>TRBV5-1|TRBJ2-5
ASILGQGQETQY
>TRBV27|TRBJ2-1
ASSLLGGNSYNEQF
>TRBV6-5|TRBJ2-1
ASSYSTGINEQF
>TRBV28|TRBJ2-1
ASRLRLAGGLGEQF
>TRBV28|TRBJ2-3
ASSQNYADTQY
>TRBV7-9|TRBJ2-5
AGGSAGEETQY
>TRBV12-3/TRBV12-4|TRBJ1-5
ASSLYQIEGRLSNQPQH
>TRBV7-6|TRBJ2-2
ASSLDVDRVNTGELF
>TRBV12-5|TRBJ1-6
ASGLADGAYNSPLH
>TRBV11-1|TRBJ2-1
ASSRQGAFGNEQF
>TRBV11-2|TRBJ1-4
ASSLSGEKLF
>TRBV10-1|TRBJ2-3
ASSELAGGRTDTQY
>TRBV6-1|TRBJ2-4
ASSESSVPKNIQY
>TRBV28|TRBJ1-4
ASSSGQGVVSNEKLF
>TRBV12-3/TRBV12-4|TRBJ1-1
ASSHGQDEAF
>TRBV27|TRBJ2-7
ASSPRGQKTSYEQY